This T cell receptor beta chain was obtained from a study of OX40 agonist ivuxolimab in advanced cancers. Clones were sequenced by immunoSEQ multiplex PCR, and TCRdb holds only the in-frame ones, with some missing. The table records 72,000 or so clones, about 90% of them present only once. Looked up from germline, CDR1 is LGHNA and CDR2 is YSLEER. The V end was cut by 0 bases, the J end by 7 bases, with 12 bases between. The CDR3 runs to 14 residues. The receptor was isolated from an adult with an advanced solid tumor such as melanoma, head and neck, liver or kidney cancer. V is TRBV4-3 and J is TRBJ1-2; D remains ambiguous. Sequenced here: CD4+ or CD8+ T cells sorted from blood, sampled in a trial of the OX40 agonist ivuxolimab. CDR3 amino acids: CASSQDAEIGGYTF. As DNA, the CDR3 is TGCGCCAGCAGCCAAGATGCGGAAATCGGTGGCTACACCTTC.